This T cell receptor (beta chain) was sequenced in a study of blood T cell repertoires in COVID-19. The table came from immunoSEQ multiplex PCR; TCRdb's copy has only in-frame clones and leaves some out. The sample lists under 200,000 clones, over 80% occurring once. The CDR3 loop spans 15 amino acids. The trim removed 4 bases at V and 3 bases at J, leaving 0 bases unmatched. The germline V gene encodes CDR1 SNHLY and CDR2 FYNNEI. Note on this clone: Other nucleotide sequences in the sample specify the same CDR3.

J is TRBJ2-1 and V is TRBV2; 13 bases are shared with TRBD2. This TCR derives from a woman between 55 and 75 years old with COVID-19, enrolled during active disease. Sequencing input: peripheral blood. CDR3 in amino acids: CASSGLAGGYNEQFF. The CDR3 DNA follows: TGTGCCAGCAGTGGACTAGCGGGAGGCTACAATGAGCAGTTCTTC.